This T cell receptor (beta chain) originates from a study of CD8 T cells in ankylosing spondylitis (dated by TCRdb to 2016 to 2017). Regarding the research as a whole: To find TCR variants linked to disease, the study profiled T cell receptor beta repertoires in ankylosing spondylitis patients and healthy donors. In total, the full study cohort was made up of some 100 healthy donors and some 26 ankylosing spondylitis patients. Peripheral blood was sampled, and synovial fluid was also collected from ankylosing spondylitis patients.

Sequencing took place on an Illumina HiSeq 2500. Quantitative 5'-RACE with molecular barcodes was the method used to prepare the TCR beta libraries. In the paper's pipeline: To identify disease-linked TCR variants, a new computational method was used, one built on a probabilistic model of VDJ rearrangement. TCRdb reprocessed the public reads (quality trimming at Q25 with fastp, clone calling with MiXCR) and kept in-frame beta chains. Identical CDR3 protein sequences are pooled into one entry, listed with their most common genes and DNA. These V and J calls derive from TCRdb rather than the authors' analysis. The table for this sample lists roughly 64,000 distinct CDR3 sequences; under 7.5% of them were counted only once. The ten largest make up roughly 4.8% of the sample. Overall study outcomes, separate from this receptor: A TCR beta motif of several highly homologous amino acid variants appeared characteristic of blood from ankylosing spondylitis patients. Some motif variants were previously reported in synovial fluid and blood of reactive arthritis patients, suggesting common disease-initiation mechanisms. The disease-linked clones were reported to be significantly enriched in matched synovial fluid samples from ankylosing spondylitis patients. A CD8+ phenotype was shown by the disease-linked clones, which were found at relatively low frequencies in peripheral blood.

Synovial fluid samples were paired with blood samples taken from the same ankylosing spondylitis patients. This clonotype was observed many times. Its antigen is not yet known. Base qualities are missing; no much larger clone stands one base away. This receptor was taken from a male donor with ankylosing spondylitis. The source material was synovial fluid, either unsorted or a sorted T cell fraction (not recorded which).

The CDR3 in this case is CASSLAVVRGRAAGEQYF. Read as DNA, the sequence is TGTGCCAGCAGCTTAGCCGTGGTTCGAGGGAGGGCCGCTGGGGAGCAGTACTTC. The sequence links TRBV7-2 to TRBJ2-7; 7 nucleotides in the junction match TRBD2. Its CDR3 holds 18 amino acids, cysteine through phenylalanine. The kept DNA is CDR3 alone, 54 bases in frame from the first base. At the junction V is shortened by 0 bases and J by 7 bases; bases outside the gene matches: 18. The germline V gene supplies CDR1 SGHTA and CDR2 FQGNSA.